The T cell receptor (beta chain) under discussion was sequenced for a study of blood T cell repertoires in COVID-19. This table comes from immunoSEQ multiplex PCR, and its TCRdb copy is limited to in-frame clones, with some not included. The sample records under 500,000 clones, around 89% being singletons. V was pared by 1 base and J by 3 bases, with 10 bases between. Germline-derived CDR1 and CDR2 are SGHTA and FQGNSA. The CDR3 sequence is 14 residues long. The source material was PBMCs or T cells enriched from blood (not recorded which). The chain carries TRBV7-2 and TRBJ2-7; D remains unclear. The source of this sequence is a young man who had recovered from COVID-19. The CDR3 is CASSLGAGYYEQYF. The CDR3 DNA follows: TGTGCCAGCAGCTTAGGGGCAGGATACTACGAGCAGTACTTC.